This TCR beta chain was recovered during a study of radiotherapy plus CTLA-4 blockade in lung cancer. This clone was seen only a few times. Its cognate antigen is unknown. TCRdb's copy holds only in-frame clones and misses some; the assay was immunoSEQ multiplex PCR. The sample consists of about 80,000 clones, around 86% of them appearing once. Study-level points and caveats: Increased serum interferon-beta after radiation also reportedly predicted response strongly.

The study gave focal radiation plus ipilimumab CTLA-4 blockade to patients with chemo-refractory metastatic non-small-cell lung cancer. The source material was peripheral blood, sampled from a patient treated with radiotherapy plus ipilimumab. The receptor comes from a human donor with non-small cell lung cancer who had a partial response to radiotherapy plus ipilimumab.

CDR3 sequence reads: CASSPWGGGEKLFF. CDR3 nucleotide sequence: TGTGCCAGTAGTCCTTGGGGGGGAGGTGAAAAACTGTTTTTT. The chain has TRBV19 and TRBJ1-4, with D possibly matching TRBD1 (5 bases). The CDR3 runs 14 residues. CDR1 and CDR2 from the germline V gene are LNHDA and SQIVND (reference sequence). V lost 5 bases to trimming and J lost 7 bases, with 14 bases between them.